Each of the 17 T cell receptor beta chains below was sequenced from the same sample in a study of Ad26.COV2.S vaccination and SARS-CoV-2 variants (dated by TCRdb to the early 2020s). The intended sense of this specimen's treatment or condition label: 15 to 20 received Ad26.COV2.S at low or high dose, single or two shots; about 5 received placebo; per-sample allocation not given. For vaccine and placebo recipients, the sequenced repertoires came from samples collected on day 63 after the first injection. To prepare the library, the immunoSEQ multiplex PCR assay was applied. Sourced from immuneACCESS, this table was stored by TCRdb with only in-frame sequences that have V and J called. A share of the clones is absent; for the studies checked, an unresolved V gene accounts for under half, and the remainder has no known explanation. This sample is represented by 380,000 or so clones; around 89% of them were singletons. The top ten clones comprise 5.5% to 7% of the sample.

The material was peripheral blood, obtained in a trial of Ad26.COV2.S vaccine versus placebo. The origin of the receptors is a person between 18 and 59 years old who received the Ad26.COV2.S COVID-19 vaccine or a placebo.

This chain links TRBV6-5 with TRBJ1-5, with D possibly matching TRBD1 (6 bases). This CDR3 is built from 14 residues. Germline CDR1 is MNHEY and CDR2 is SVGAGI. The germline V and J ends were trimmed by 2 bases and 7 bases, with 12 bases remaining between them. CDR3: CASSYRTGLQPQHF. In DNA form, the CDR3 reads TGTGCCAGCAGTTACCGTACAGGGCTGCAGCCCCAGCATTTT.

This clone has only one observation. V usage is TRBV9 and J usage is TRBJ2-7; TRBD2 is a possible D gene (6 bases). V shed 3 bases and J shed 5 bases, with 15 bases lying between them. This CDR3 is 14 amino acids long. The germline V gene has CDR1 SGDLS and CDR2 YYNGEE. CDR3 amino acids: CASSGGVGRDEQYF. CDR3 bases: TGTGCCAGCAGCGGCGGGGTAGGCAGAGACGAGCAGTACTTC.

Details on this clone: At the DNA level, this CDR3 is encoded by other sequences in the same sample as well. This chain uses TRBV27 with TRBJ1-6, with D maybe TRBD1 (5 bases). V was clipped by 2 bases and J by 9 bases, with 5 bases between them. The CDR3 contains 12 residues. The germline CDR1 and CDR2 sequences are MNHEY and SMNVEV (reference sequence). As DNA, the CDR3 is TGTGCCAGCAGTTTAAGGGGTTCACCCCTCCACTTT. The encoded protein is CASSLRGSPLHF.

CDR3 nucleotides: TGTGCCAGCAGCGCAACCGGGACAGTCTCTGGAAACACCATATATTTT. This translates into CASSATGTVSGNTIYF. The rearrangement uses TRBV9 and TRBJ1-3; 7 nucleotides match TRBD1. Trimming cost V 3 bases and J 0 bases; bases outside gene matches: 6. The CDR3 runs 16 residues. CDR1 is SGDLS and CDR2 is YYNGEE in the germline V gene.

The J gene is TRBJ1-4, the V gene TRBV5-6, with D possibly TRBD1 on 5 matching bases. This CDR3 is built from 15 residues. Germline values: CDR1 SGHDT, CDR2 YYEEEE. V lost 0 bases and J 4 bases, leaving 10 bases between the germline ends. The CDR3 protein is CASSLEAGLNEKLFF. The CDR3 DNA follows: TGTGCCAGCAGCTTGGAAGCAGGGCTTAATGAAAAACTGTTTTTT.

This clone was observed a handful of times. The chain uses TRBV25-1 and TRBJ1-2; 7 bases line up with TRBD1. CDR1 and CDR2 from the germline V gene are MGHDK and SYGVNS. The V gene end was trimmed by 2 bases and the J gene end by 2 bases; junction bases not matched to a gene: 5. The CDR3 loop spans 15 amino acids. The CDR3 DNA reads as TGTGCCAGCAGTGAAAAGGGGGCGCAAAACTATGGCTACACCTTC. Translation gives CASSEKGAQNYGYTF.

This chain links TRBV29-1 with TRBJ2-5; D call uncertain. This CDR3 has 12 residues. Germline-derived CDR1 and CDR2 are SQVTM and ANQGSEA. V lost 6 bases and J lost 6, with 14 bases in between. The CDR3 DNA sequence: TGCAGCGTCGCCGACGGAAGGCAGACCCAGTACTTC. It encodes CSVADGRQTQYF.

The rearrangement links TRBV18 to TRBJ2-4; D tentatively reads TRBD1 or TRBD2 (5 bases each). CDR3 length equals 15 residues. With 5 bases removed from V and 6 bases from J, the gap between germline ends came to 17 bases. CDR1 and CDR2 (germline): KGHSH, LQKENI. The CDR3 reads CASSVQASRGNIQYF. CDR3 in DNA: TGTGCCAGCTCAGTACAGGCCTCCCGGGGAAACATTCAGTACTTC.

The J gene is TRBJ1-5, the V gene TRBV30; no clear D. Per the germline V gene, CDR1 is GTSNPN and CDR2 is SVGIG (reference sequence). V lost 0 bases and J 7 bases, leaving 13 bases between the germline ends. There are 14 residues in the CDR3. CDR3 sequence reads: CAWSVVGIGQPQHF. The CDR3, as DNA: TGTGCCTGGAGTGTAGTGGGGATCGGCCAGCCCCAGCATTTT. The full variable domain, its missing parts supplied by reference TRBV30 and TRBJ1-5, is SQTIHQWPATLVQPVGSPLSLECTVEGTSNPNLYWYRQAAGRGLQLLFYSVGIGQISSEVPQNLSASRPQDRQFILSSKKLLLSDSGFYLCAWSVVGIGQPQHFGDGTRLSIL.

V and J are TRBV27 and TRBJ2-1; the D call may be TRBD1 or TRBD2 (6 bases each). Trimming took off 2 bases at V and 15 bases at J, with 17 bases between the two ends. Germline CDR1 reads MNHEY; CDR2 reads SMNVEV (reference sequence). The CDR3 has 13 amino acids. CDR3 loop: CASSLPTPQGGFF. The CDR3 region has the DNA TGTGCCAGCAGTTTACCGACCCCACAGGGAGGGTTCTTC.

The chain has TRBV10-3 and TRBJ2-1, with a possible D match to TRBD2 (5 bases). This CDR3 comprises 13 residues. CDR1 is ENHRY, CDR2 SYGVKD, per germline. The germline V and J ends were trimmed by 8 bases and 8 bases, with 16 bases remaining between them. CDR3: CAIRGLVSDEQFF. CDR3 nucleotides: TGTGCCATCCGGGGTTTGGTCAGTGATGAGCAGTTCTTC.

The chain joins TRBV11-2 to TRBJ2-7, with D unclear. Per the germline V gene, CDR1 is SGHAT and CDR2 is FQNNGV. The CDR3 totals 12 residues. Trimming removed 1 base at V and 5 bases at J, with 6 bases between. The CDR3 here is CASSLAGHEQYF. As DNA, the CDR3 is TGTGCCAGCAGCTTAGCCGGACACGAGCAGTACTTC.

V usage is TRBV28 and J usage is TRBJ1-2; D is unresolved. This CDR3 has 10 residues. Germline V gene data show CDR1 as MDHEN and CDR2 as SYDVKM. V was trimmed by 7 bases and J by 8 bases, leaving 8 bases between them. The CDR3 protein is CASKLGGYTF. The CDR3 coding sequence is TGTGCCAGCAAGTTGGGGGGCTACACCTTC.

This rearrangement joins TRBV6-1 to TRBJ2-1; 8 bases fit TRBD2. This CDR3 has 15 residues. V shed 3 bases and J 5 bases; nucleotides not matched to a gene: 6. The germline CDR1 and CDR2 sequences are MNHNS and SASEGT. CDR3 DNA sequence: TGTGCCAGCAGTGAGGATAGCGGGGTAGACAATGAGCAGTTCTTC. It codes for CASSEDSGVDNEQFF.

The chain has TRBV9 and TRBJ2-2; 8 nucleotides line up with TRBD2. Per germline, CDR1 SGDLS and CDR2 YYNGEE. The CDR3 totals 18 residues. The junction had 13 bases not matched to a gene; V was cut back by 0 bases and J by 6 bases. The CDR3 is CASSVDPPASGSAGELFF. CDR3 nucleotides: TGTGCCAGCAGCGTAGATCCCCCGGCTAGCGGGTCGGCCGGGGAGCTGTTTTTT.

This clone appeared a single time. The chain has TRBV6-2 or TRBV6-3 and TRBJ2-1; weak D call: TRBD1 (5 bases). The germline gives CDR1 MNHEY, CDR2 SVGEGT. The CDR3 extends over 15 amino acids. The V end lost 2 bases, the J end lost 0 bases, and 8 bases lay between the germline ends. DNA of the CDR3: TGTGCCAGCAGTTACCAGGGTAGCTCCTACAATGAGCAGTTCTTC. Translating it yields CASSYQGSSYNEQFF.

The genes are TRBV10-3 and TRBJ2-7; 12 bases fit TRBD2. In germline, CDR1 is ENHRY, CDR2 SYGVKD. This CDR3 spans 14 amino acids. V lost 6 bases to trimming and J lost 5 bases; unmatched junction nucleotides: 5. CDR3 sequence reads: CAIRETSGSDEQYF. CDR3 DNA: TGTGCCATCAGGGAGACTAGCGGGAGCGACGAGCAGTACTTC.